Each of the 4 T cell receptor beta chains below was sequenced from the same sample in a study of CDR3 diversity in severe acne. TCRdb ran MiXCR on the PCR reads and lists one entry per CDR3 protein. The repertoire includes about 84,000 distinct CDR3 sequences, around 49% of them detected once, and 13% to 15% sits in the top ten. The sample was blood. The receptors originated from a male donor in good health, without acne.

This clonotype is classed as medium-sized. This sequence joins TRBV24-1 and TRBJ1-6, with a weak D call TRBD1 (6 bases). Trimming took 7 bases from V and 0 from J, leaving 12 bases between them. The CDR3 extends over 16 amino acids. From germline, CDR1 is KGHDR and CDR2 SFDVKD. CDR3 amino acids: CATRDSLSSYNSPLHF. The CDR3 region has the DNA TGTGCCACCAGGGACAGCCTCAGCTCCTATAATTCACCCCTCCACTTT.

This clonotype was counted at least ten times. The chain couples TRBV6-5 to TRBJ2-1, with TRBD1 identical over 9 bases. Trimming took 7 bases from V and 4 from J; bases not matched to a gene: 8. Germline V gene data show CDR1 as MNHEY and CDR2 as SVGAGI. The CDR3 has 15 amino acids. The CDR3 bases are TGTGCCAGCAAACAGGACAGGGGTCTTTACAATGAGCAGTTCTTC. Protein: CASKQDRGLYNEQFF.

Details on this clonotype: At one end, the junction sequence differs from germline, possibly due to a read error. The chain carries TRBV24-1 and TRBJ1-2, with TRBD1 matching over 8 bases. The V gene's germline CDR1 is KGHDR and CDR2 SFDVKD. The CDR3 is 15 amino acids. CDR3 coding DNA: TGTGCCACCAGTGAGGCGGACAGGGAGGCCTCTCGGCCGTTCTTC. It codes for CATSEADREASRPFF.

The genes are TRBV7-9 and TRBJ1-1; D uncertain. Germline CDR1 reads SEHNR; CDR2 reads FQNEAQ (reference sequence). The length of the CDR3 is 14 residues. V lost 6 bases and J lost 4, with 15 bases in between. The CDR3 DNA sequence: TGTGCCAGCAGATACGCGGAAGGCAGCACTGAAGCTTTCTTT. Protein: CASRYAEGSTEAFF. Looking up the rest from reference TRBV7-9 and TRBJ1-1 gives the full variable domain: DTGVSQNPRHKITKRGQNVTFRCDPISEHNRLYWYRQTLGQGPEFLTYFQNEAQLEKSRLLSDRFSAERPKGSFSTLEIQRTEQGDSAMYLCASRYAEGSTEAFFGQGTRLTVV.